This T cell receptor (beta chain) was captured by sequencing in a study of blood T cell repertoires in COVID-19. Using immunoSEQ multiplex PCR, the repertoire was profiled, and TCRdb retains in-frame clones only, with some absent. The sample yields approximately 290,000 clones, about 85% seen once. There are 15 residues in the CDR3. The J segment lost 0 bases and the V segment lost 10 bases, leaving 9 bases of the junction unmatched. Germline CDR1 reads MNHEY; CDR2 reads SVGAGI. The receptor was isolated from a human donor with COVID-19, enrolled during active disease. The donor label of this sample is uncertain. What was sequenced was peripheral blood. The rearrangement joins TRBV6-5 to TRBJ1-5; TRBD1 aligns across 7 bases. Here the CDR3 DNA reads TGTGCCACCCGACAGGGAAGAAATAGCAATCAGCCCCAGCATTTT. Its protein is CATRQGRNSNQPQHF.